This T cell receptor beta chain stems from a study of OX40 agonist ivuxolimab in advanced cancers. Looking at the study overall: Every 2 weeks, ivuxolimab was infused into the patients intravenously at between 0.01 and 10 mg/kg.

A word on this clone: Its antigen is undetermined.

Generated by immunoSEQ multiplex PCR, the TCRdb table keeps only in-frame clones and is missing some. The data show tens of thousands of clones, 87% seen once. Germline lookup yields CDR1 LGHNA and CDR2 YNFKEQ. This CDR3 spans 15 amino acids. J gave up 4 bases and V 4 bases, and 4 bases lay outside the gene matches. General study points: Doses of 0.1 to 3.0 mg/kg were accompanied by clonal expansion of CD4+ and CD8+ blood T cells by week 6. Partial responders receiving 0.1-3.0 mg/kg showed among the lowest clonal expansion. On average, CD8+ T cells showed a greater number of expanded clones than CD4+.

The rearrangement links TRBV4-2 to TRBJ2-3, with TRBD1 identical over 11 bases. This sequence originates from an adult with an advanced solid tumor such as melanoma, head and neck, liver or kidney cancer. Sequencing was performed on CD4+ or CD8+ T cells sorted from blood, taken in a trial of the OX40 agonist ivuxolimab. The CDR3 loop reads CASSPRTGGADTQYF. CDR3 coding DNA: TGTGCCAGCAGCCCGCGGACAGGGGGCGCAGATACGCAGTATTTT.